The entry below gives a single T cell receptor (beta chain) sequence along with its context. Its antigen has not been determined. No qualities accompany the bases; no much larger clone lies one base away. Its CDR3 holds 16 amino acids, cysteine through phenylalanine. The sequence is cut down to CDR3 DNA, 48 bases in frame from base 1. The V end gives up 5 bases and the J end 2 bases, leaving 9 bases in the junction not matched to a gene. CDR1 and CDR2, per the germline V gene, are SNHLY and FYNNEI. The sample belongs to a study of technical replicates of blood from a few donors (dated by TCRdb to about 2017). Library generation was performed with the immunoSEQ multiplex PCR assay. TCRdb retrieved this table from immuneACCESS and kept in-frame rearrangements only. Not all clones are present; in checked studies, unresolved V genes account for under half, and no reason is known for the remainder. The sample table contains approximately 79,000 clones; only one count was recorded for 90% to 95% of them. The ten largest make up less than 0.4% of the sample.

The sequenced sample consisted of T cells isolated from PBMCs. Recombination joined TRBV2 with TRBJ1-5; the junction holds 7 bases that match TRBD1. This clonotype was sampled from a human donor in good health. The nucleotides are TGTGCCAGCAGTCATGACAGGGTGAAAGGCAATCAGCCCCAGCATTTT. The resulting protein is CASSHDRVKGNQPQHF. The entire variable domain, with the stretches around the CDR3 drawn from the reference TRBV2 and TRBJ1-5 proteins, is EPEVTQTPSHQVTQMGQEVILRCVPISNHLYFYWYRQILGQKVEFLVSFYNNEISEKSEIFDDQFSVERPDGSNFTLKIRSTKLEDSAMYFCASSHDRVKGNQPQHFGDGTRLSIL.